This TCR beta chain was captured by sequencing in a study of T cells after yellow fever vaccination. Study-level points and caveats: Relatively few clonotypes were ones that appeared in both CD4 and CD8 compartments. A weaker secondary response peaked on day 5, the primary on day 15.

Concerning this clonotype: What it binds is not known.

The CDR3 runs 13 residues. Germline V gene data show CDR1 as LGHDT and CDR2 as YNNKEL (reference sequence). The V end was cut by 3 bases, the J end by 7 bases, with 10 bases between. Template switching with 5'RACE generated the TCR cDNA and added a universal primer site and UMIs. TCRdb redid the calling of the 5' RACE reads with MiXCR, one entry per CDR3 protein. Seen here are about 550,000 distinct CDR3 sequences, over 15% observed once, and the top ten hold over 11%. Sequenced material: PBMCs, taken 15 days after the yellow fever booster vaccination. The source of this sequence is a young man who received the YFV17D yellow fever vaccine. This rearrangement joins TRBV3-1 to TRBJ1-3; no reliable D call. Here the CDR3 DNA reads TGTGCCAGCAGCCAGGGATCTCGGAACACCATATATTTT. This encodes CASSQGSRNTIYF.